The rows below give T cell receptor beta chains drawn from one sample of a study of cytomegalovirus exposure and HLA in healthy donors. Sequenced by immunoSEQ multiplex PCR; TCRdb stores in-frame clones only, minus some. The top ten clones hold 0.95% to 1.5% of a sample with 100,000 to 150,000 clones, about three quarters of them seen once. Input material: PBMCs. The receptors derive from a female donor in good health and CMV-seronegative. The CDR3 runs from the conserved cysteine through the conserved F or W. Each record gives: V gene, J gene, clone size, D gene, CDR3 DNA, CDR3 protein. The D gene is left open where the match is weak. A row's size may be missing; if present it is once, few, many or a size class.

V gene: TRBV5-6; J gene: TRBJ2-1; clone size: NA; D gene: TRBD2; CDR3 DNA: TGTGCCAGCAGCATAGCGGGGGGCCCCACCTACAATGAGCAGTTCTTC; CDR3 protein: CASSIAGGPTYNEQFF
V gene: TRBV6-5; J gene: TRBJ2-1; clone size: NA; D gene: NA; CDR3 DNA: TGTGCCAGCAGTTCCAGGGGCTACAATGAGCAGTTCTTC; CDR3 protein: CASSSRGYNEQFF
V gene: TRBV6-1; J gene: TRBJ2-7; clone size: few; D gene: TRBD1; CDR3 DNA: TGTGCCAGCAGTCGAGACAGGGGATACGAGCAGTACTTC; CDR3 protein: CASSRDRGYEQYF
V gene: TRBV2; J gene: TRBJ2-5; clone size: NA; D gene: TRBD2; CDR3 DNA: TGTGCCAGCAAAGAGAGAGGGACTAGAGTCGAGACCCAGTACTTC; CDR3 protein: CASKERGTRVETQYF
V gene: TRBV30; J gene: TRBJ2-7; clone size: NA; D gene: NA; CDR3 DNA: TGTGCCTGGAGTGTCTCAGGCGACGAGCAGTACTTC; CDR3 protein: CAWSVSGDEQYF
V gene: TRBV7-9; J gene: TRBJ2-7; clone size: NA; D gene: NA; CDR3 DNA: TGTGCCAGCAGCCCTCCTAGCACCGAGCAGTACTTC; CDR3 protein: CASSPPSTEQYF
V gene: TRBV15; J gene: TRBJ2-1; clone size: NA; D gene: TRBD2; CDR3 DNA: TGTGCCACCAGCAGAGGGACTAGCGGCTACAATGAGCAGTTCTTC; CDR3 protein: CATSRGTSGYNEQFF
V gene: TRBV7-9; J gene: TRBJ2-7; clone size: NA; D gene: TRBD1; CDR3 DNA: TGTGCCAGCAGCCCACTAGGAGGGACAGGGGGGTTATACGAGCAGTACTTC; CDR3 protein: CASSPLGGTGGLYEQYF
V gene: TRBV11-2; J gene: TRBJ1-6; clone size: NA; D gene: NA; CDR3 DNA: TGTGCCAGCAGACCGAGGGCAGCCTGGGGATCACCCCTCCACTTT; CDR3 protein: CASRPRAAWGSPLHF
V gene: TRBV7-3; J gene: TRBJ1-1; clone size: NA; D gene: NA; CDR3 DNA: TGTGCCAGCAGCTTAACCGACAGGACTGAAGCTTTCTTT; CDR3 protein: CASSLTDRTEAFF
V gene: TRBV6-6; J gene: TRBJ1-1; clone size: NA; D gene: TRBD1; CDR3 DNA: TGTGCCAGCAGTTACGTGGACAGGGGTTGGACTGAAGCTTTCTTT; CDR3 protein: CASSYVDRGWTEAFF
V gene: TRBV6-1; J gene: TRBJ2-7; clone size: NA; D gene: NA; CDR3 DNA: TGTGCCAGCAGGATGGGGCGCCCATTCTACGAGCAGTACTTC; CDR3 protein: CASRMGRPFYEQYF
V gene: TRBV6-5; J gene: TRBJ1-5; clone size: NA; D gene: TRBD1; CDR3 DNA: TGTGCCAGCAGCCCTGACAGGGGTAGCAATCAGCCCCAGCATTTT; CDR3 protein: CASSPDRGSNQPQHF
V gene: TRBV18; J gene: TRBJ1-5; clone size: NA; D gene: NA; CDR3 DNA: TGTGCCAGCTCACCTTCGGAAGGGGTCAATCAGCCCCAGCATTTT; CDR3 protein: CASSPSEGVNQPQHF
V gene: TRBV2; J gene: TRBJ1-3; clone size: NA; D gene: NA; CDR3 DNA: TGTGCCAGCCACCAGACTTTTTCTGGAAACACCATATATTTT; CDR3 protein: CASHQTFSGNTIYF
V gene: TRBV28; J gene: TRBJ2-7; clone size: NA; D gene: TRBD2; CDR3 DNA: TGTGCCAGCAGATCGGGACTAGCGGAGGCCTACGAGCAGTACTTC; CDR3 protein: CASRSGLAEAYEQYF
V gene: TRBV5-1; J gene: TRBJ2-1; clone size: NA; D gene: NA; CDR3 DNA: TGCGCCAGCAGCGCCGGTTCAGGGATCTACAATGAGCAGTTCTTC; CDR3 protein: CASSAGSGIYNEQFF
V gene: TRBV6-5; J gene: TRBJ2-3; clone size: once; D gene: NA; CDR3 DNA: TGTGCCAGCAGTTACGGGAATCAGGGGTCCAAGTATTTT; CDR3 protein: CASSYGNQGSKYF
V gene: TRBV7-9; J gene: TRBJ2-7; clone size: NA; D gene: TRBD2; CDR3 DNA: TGTGCCAGCAGCTTAGTAGGTCTAGCGGGAGCCTCTTTGTCCTACGAGCAGTACTTC; CDR3 protein: CASSLVGLAGASLSYEQYF
V gene: TRBV11-2; J gene: TRBJ1-1; clone size: once; D gene: TRBD1; CDR3 DNA: TGTGCCAGCAGCACAGGGGATGCGAACACTGAAGCTTTCTTT; CDR3 protein: CASSTGDANTEAFF
V gene: TRBV5-4; J gene: TRBJ2-1; clone size: NA; D gene: TRBD2; CDR3 DNA: TGTGCCAGCAGCTTCTGGACTAGCGGGGTCAGGAAGCAGTTCTTC; CDR3 protein: CASSFWTSGVRKQFF
V gene: TRBV4-1; J gene: TRBJ2-1; clone size: NA; D gene: TRBD2; CDR3 DNA: TGCGCCAGCAGCCAAGGGACGGGACTAGCGGGAGTCTACAATGAGCAGTTCTTC; CDR3 protein: CASSQGTGLAGVYNEQFF
V gene: TRBV11-2; J gene: TRBJ1-5; clone size: NA; D gene: NA; CDR3 DNA: TGTGCCAGCAGCCCCCGGGGAGGGAGGTTGGATCAGCCCCAGCATTTT; CDR3 protein: CASSPRGGRLDQPQHF
V gene: TRBV6-1; J gene: TRBJ1-2; clone size: few; D gene: NA; CDR3 DNA: TGTGCCAGCAGGAGGGCCAAGTACTATGGCTACACCTTC; CDR3 protein: CASRRAKYYGYTF
V gene: TRBV5-1; J gene: TRBJ2-5; clone size: few; D gene: TRBD2; CDR3 DNA: TGCGCCAGCGCGGGGGGGGACCGCCAAGAGACCCAGTACTTC; CDR3 protein: CASAGGDRQETQYF
V gene: TRBV28; J gene: TRBJ1-1; clone size: NA; D gene: TRBD1; CDR3 DNA: TGTGCCAGCAGTGAGACAGGGTTTTACGGGAGTTGGACTGAAGCTTTCTTT; CDR3 protein: CASSETGFYGSWTEAFF
V gene: TRBV4-1; J gene: TRBJ1-2; clone size: NA; D gene: TRBD1; CDR3 DNA: TGCGCCAGCAGCCAACCAGGACAGGCTATCTATGGCTACACCTTC; CDR3 protein: CASSQPGQAIYGYTF
V gene: TRBV6-1; J gene: TRBJ1-2; clone size: NA; D gene: NA; CDR3 DNA: TGTGCCAGCAGAGTCACCCCGCGGGATGGCTACACCTTC; CDR3 protein: CASRVTPRDGYTF
V gene: TRBV2; J gene: TRBJ2-7; clone size: NA; D gene: TRBD1; CDR3 DNA: TGTGCCAGCAGATGGACAGGGGCTTCCTACGAGCAGTACTTC; CDR3 protein: CASRWTGASYEQYF
V gene: TRBV4-2; J gene: TRBJ2-3; clone size: NA; D gene: TRBD2; CDR3 DNA: TGTGCCAGCAGCCAAGCAAGCGGGATGTACTCTGGCACAGATACGCAGTATTTT; CDR3 protein: CASSQASGMYSGTDTQYF
V gene: TRBV7-2; J gene: TRBJ1-4; clone size: NA; D gene: TRBD1; CDR3 DNA: TGTGCCAGCAGCCGGGACAGTGTAAATGAAAAACTGTTTTTT; CDR3 protein: CASSRDSVNEKLFF
V gene: TRBV28; J gene: TRBJ2-1; clone size: NA; D gene: NA; CDR3 DNA: TGTGCCAGCAGTTTACTAGCGAACAATGAGCAGTTCTTC; CDR3 protein: CASSLLANNEQFF
V gene: TRBV18; J gene: TRBJ1-2; clone size: NA; D gene: TRBD1; CDR3 DNA: TGTGCCAGCTCACCATCTAGGACAGGGGTTGGTGGCTACACCTTC; CDR3 protein: CASSPSRTGVGGYTF
V gene: TRBV2; J gene: TRBJ2-5; clone size: NA; D gene: TRBD2; CDR3 DNA: TGTGCCAGCCCCAGACTAGCTCAGGAGACCCAGTACTTC; CDR3 protein: CASPRLAQETQYF
V gene: TRBV11-2; J gene: TRBJ2-7; clone size: NA; D gene: TRBD2; CDR3 DNA: TGTGCCAGCAGCACCCGGGGGGTAATGGGACTAGCGGGAGGCGAGCAGTACTTC; CDR3 protein: CASSTRGVMGLAGGEQYF
V gene: TRBV18; J gene: TRBJ2-1; clone size: NA; D gene: NA; CDR3 DNA: TGTGCCAGCTCACCTTTGGGGGGAGCGAGGAACAATGAGCAGTTCTTC; CDR3 protein: CASSPLGGARNNEQFF
V gene: TRBV5-4; J gene: TRBJ2-5; clone size: NA; D gene: TRBD1; CDR3 DNA: TGTGCCAGCAGCAAGACAGGGCTGCTACTCGAGAACGGAAAAGAGACCCAGTACTTC; CDR3 protein: CASSKTGLLLENGKETQYF
V gene: TRBV5-1; J gene: TRBJ1-5; clone size: NA; D gene: TRBD1; CDR3 DNA: TGCGCCAGCAGCACAGGGGAAGGGCAGCCCCAGCATTTT; CDR3 protein: CASSTGEGQPQHF
V gene: TRBV9; J gene: TRBJ1-3; clone size: NA; D gene: NA; CDR3 DNA: TGTGCCAGCGGCATCGGGAGCTCTGGAAACACCATATATTTT; CDR3 protein: CASGIGSSGNTIYF
V gene: TRBV28; J gene: TRBJ2-5; clone size: NA; D gene: NA; CDR3 DNA: TGTGCCAGCAGTCTCCTTCCAGGAAAAGAGACCCAGTACTTC; CDR3 protein: CASSLLPGKETQYF